The source of this TCR beta chain is a study of response to subunit inactivated influenza vaccine. Findings of the study overall: With each seasonal influenza vaccination, the authors suggested, few new T cells are recruited.

Via MiXCR, TCRdb re-called the RT-PCR reads, giving one row per CDR3 protein. The table shows a few hundred thousand distinct CDR3 sequences, with around 13% occurring only once. Note on this clonotype: Its antigen remains unidentified.

The sample in question was PBMCs from blood, obtained 11 to 12 days after vaccination. The sequence derives from a man aged 45-65 years who received an inactivated influenza vaccine.

DNA for the CDR3: TGTGCCAGCAGTTTAAAAACTAGCACAGATACGCAGTATTTT. Translating gives CASSLKTSTDTQYF. The chain uses TRBV12-3 or TRBV12-4 and TRBJ2-3; unclear D gene. V was cut by 2 bases and J by 0 bases, with 6 bases left in between. There are 14 residues in the CDR3.